This T cell receptor (beta chain) was recorded in a study of cytomegalovirus exposure and HLA in healthy donors. Regarding this clone: Its antigen is as yet unknown.

Some clones are missing from TCRdb's copy, which holds only in-frame ones; the method was immunoSEQ multiplex PCR. The sample shows 55,000 to 65,000 clones, 90% of them seen only once. The CDR3 covers 15 residues. V lost 0 bases to trimming and J lost 7 bases; unmatched junction nucleotides: 9. Germline values: CDR1 SGHDN, CDR2 FVKESK. Study-wide points: The authors listed roughly 150 TCR beta chains as cytomegalovirus-associated. The classifier reportedly diagnosed cytomegalovirus status with high sensitivity and specificity.

Sample: PBMCs. This sequence joins TRBV14 and TRBJ2-7, with TRBD1 identical over 7 bases. The sequence came from a man younger than 35 in good health and CMV-seronegative. Written as DNA, the CDR3 is TGTGCCAGCAGCCAAGATCTTGGGCCACAGGGGGAGCAGTACTTC. Protein product: CASSQDLGPQGEQYF.